The text below deals with one T cell receptor beta chain. TCR beta CDR3 regions were amplified from RNA transcripts. A set of HTBI primers served as the primers for a first-round RT-PCR of the TCR CDR3. A single record per CDR3 protein comes from TCRdb applying MiXCR to the multiplex PCR reads. The repertoire includes roughly 570,000 distinct CDR3 sequences, about 45% of them detected once, and approximately 7.5% sits in the top ten. The data were taken from a study of T cells in Graves' hyperthyroidism and ophthalmopathy. Calling Graves' hyperthyroidism stable meant ophthalmopathy did not progress within 18 months. Diagnosis rested on symptoms, serum thyroxine and TRAb, thyroid ultrasound, and orbital computed tomography. The CDR3 sequence is 14 residues long. The V and J ends lost 0 bases and 1 base respectively, with 9 bases between them. Germline V gene sequence: CDR1 SQVTM, CDR2 ANQGSEA.

The sample was peripheral blood or thyroid tissue (not recorded which). The chain joins TRBV29-1 to TRBJ1-2, with D possibly TRBD1 on 5 matching bases. The clonotype was recovered from a woman aged 18-29 years with Graves' hyperthyroidism. The CDR3 region is CSVEDRDDNYGYTF. In nucleotides, the CDR3 is TGCAGCGTTGAAGATCGGGACGATAACTATGGCTACACCTTC.